One T cell receptor beta chain is described in this entry. Its antigen is not identified. This specimen belongs to a study of beta chain features in type 1 diabetes. The study, taken as a whole, reports: Researchers report that Type 1 diabetes patients had moderately but significantly shorter TCRB CDR3s across all four CD4+ subsets. Cells with high TCR expression could be over-represented when cDNA is sequenced. There were fewer insertions and more deletions at the VDJ junctions of type 1 diabetes patients.

Cells sorted by CD45RO/CCR7/CD25/CD127/CD95/CD27 comprised CD4+ naive, central memory, regulatory and stem cell-like memory cells. The CDR3 is 15 residues long. Germline loops: CDR1 SGDLS, CDR2 YYNGEE. The V end was cut by 1 base, the J end by 1 base, with 11 bases between. cDNA synthesis used the whole RNA isolate, giving expressed TCRB sequences. The study sequenced naive, central memory and regulatory T cell samples to an average of about 3.8 million reads. This table comes from immunoSEQ multiplex PCR, and its TCRdb copy is limited to in-frame clones, with some not included. The data show around 180,000 clones, around 8% seen once.

Specimen: central memory CD4+ T cells from blood. The source is a woman in her forties with type 1 diabetes. This chain uses TRBV9 with TRBJ1-1, with D unresolved. The DNA of the CDR3 is TGTGCCAGCAGCGTATCCCACAGTCAGAACACTGAAGCTTTCTTT. It translates to CASSVSHSQNTEAFF.